This TCR beta chain emerged from a study of Ad26.COV2.S vaccination and SARS-CoV-2 variants. CDR1 MRHNA and CDR2 SNTAGT come from the germline V gene. The CDR3 extends over 14 amino acids. V was trimmed by 6 bases and J by 1 base, leaving 10 bases between them. Treatment: roughly 20 received Ad26.COV2.S at low or high dose, single or two shots; several received placebo; per-sample allocation not given. Samples analyzed were those drawn on day 63 after the first vaccine or placebo injection. TCRdb's copy holds only in-frame clones and misses some; the assay was immunoSEQ multiplex PCR. Among fewer than 400,000 clones, roughly 88% were seen once, and the ten largest hold approximately 5%.

This receptor was obtained from a person between 18 and 65 years old who received the Ad26.COV2.S COVID-19 vaccine or a placebo. V is TRBV6-4 and J is TRBJ1-5; a possible D gene is TRBD1 (6 bases). The specimen was peripheral blood, collected in a trial of Ad26.COV2.S vaccine versus placebo. The CDR3 DNA sequence: TGTGCCAGCAGCGCAACAGGGAGCAATCAGCCCCAGCATTTT. It translates to CASSATGSNQPQHF.